These 26 T cell receptor beta chains were all obtained from the same sample, sequenced in a study of shared clonotypes between healthy human individuals. Using immunoSEQ multiplex PCR, the repertoire was profiled, and TCRdb retains in-frame clones only, with some absent. The sample has about 480,000 clones; roughly 79% are singletons. Source material: PBMCs. The receptors derive from a woman aged 40-49 years in good health. Some clones in this sample may be carry-over from other donors' samples.

The CDR3 nucleotides read TGTGCCAGCAGTTTATACACGGGAGTGGGGAATGAGCAGTTCTTC. Protein sequence: CASSLYTGVGNEQFF. V and J are TRBV28 and TRBJ2-1, with a possible D match to TRBD2 (6 bases). Germline CDR1 reads MDHEN; CDR2 reads SYDVKM. The CDR3 has 15 residues. Trimming removed 1 base from V and 7 bases from J, with 14 bases in between.

The chain uses TRBV7-8 and TRBJ2-5; possible D gene TRBD1, 6 bases. The ends were cut back, 6 bases at V and 3 bases at J, with 11 bases in the middle. Germline V lookup: CDR1 SGHVS, CDR2 FQNEAQ. This CDR3 contains 13 residues. Written as DNA, the CDR3 is TGTGCCAGCAGTCTAGACAGGAAAGAGACCCAGTACTTC. Translation gives CASSLDRKETQYF.

This chain joins TRBV9 and TRBJ2-3, with D perhaps matching TRBD1 (6 bases). The V gene lost 0 bases and the J gene lost 0 bases, with 8 bases spanning the gap. Germline V gene lookup returns CDR1 SGDLS and CDR2 YYNGEE. This CDR3 has 15 amino acids. CDR3 DNA sequence: TGTGCCAGCAGCGTAGAAAGGGGGAGCACAGATACGCAGTATTTT. Protein sequence: CASSVERGSTDTQYF.

The gene calls are TRBV5-1 and TRBJ2-3, with D tentatively TRBD1 (6 bases). V lost 6 bases and J lost 5, with 13 bases in between. Germline V CDR1 and CDR2: SGHRS, YFSETQ. There are 13 residues in the CDR3. CDR3 bases: TGCGCCAGCAACAGGGAGATGGGAGATACGCAGTATTTT. This encodes CASNREMGDTQYF.

There are many counts of this clone. The genes are TRBV15 and TRBJ2-6; D gene uncertain. CDR3 length: 16 amino acids. Trimming removed 0 bases at V and 1 base at J, with 7 bases between. The germline V gene encodes CDR1 LNHNV and CDR2 YYDKDF (reference sequence). CDR3 region: CATSRDMRSGANVLTF. The CDR3 DNA reads as TGTGCCACCAGCAGAGATATGAGGTCTGGGGCCAACGTCCTGACTTTC.

The chain joins TRBV5-4 to TRBJ2-3; 7 nucleotides align to TRBD2. The trim removed 0 bases at V and 2 bases at J, leaving 12 bases unmatched. This CDR3 is 18 amino acids long. Germline CDR1 reads SGHNT; CDR2 reads YYREEE (reference sequence). The CDR3 DNA sequence: TGTGCCAGCAGCTTGGGAGGTGGCGGGAGAGAACACACAGATACGCAGTATTTT. This sequence encodes CASSLGGGGREHTDTQYF.

This clone has a single count. The chain employs TRBV6-5 and TRBJ2-3; 9 bases match TRBD2. Looked up from germline, CDR1 is MNHEY and CDR2 is SVGAGI. The CDR3 consists of 14 residues. V was clipped by 5 bases and J by 2 bases; unmatched bases: 2. DNA for the CDR3: TGTGCCAGCAGTATAGCGGGAGCCACAGATACGCAGTATTTT. Translation gives CASSIAGATDTQYF.

The genes are TRBV2 and TRBJ2-5, with 9 bases lining up with TRBD2. The germline V gene has CDR1 SNHLY and CDR2 FYNNEI. This CDR3 is built from 16 residues. Trimming cost V 6 bases and J 1 base; bases outside gene matches: 9. CDR3 sequence: CASSKTSGLLQETQYF. The CDR3 DNA sequence: TGTGCCAGCAGCAAGACTAGCGGACTACTCCAAGAGACCCAGTACTTC.

V is TRBV6-4 and J is TRBJ2-1, with D unclear. The V gene's germline CDR1 is MRHNA and CDR2 SNTAGT. Deletions cut 4 bases from V and 0 bases from J, with 4 bases between. CDR3 length equals 13 residues. The CDR3 reads CASSASSYNEQFF. CDR3 nucleotides: TGTGCCAGCAGTGCTAGCTCCTACAATGAGCAGTTCTTC.

V gene TRBV12-2 combines with J gene TRBJ1-4. TRBV12-2 is an annotated pseudogene. This CDR3 is built from 16 residues. The CDR3 DNA is TGTGCAAGTCGCTTAGCTTCGCAGGGAGGAAATGAAAAACTGTTTTTT. Amino acid sequence: CASRLASQGGNEKLFF.

This sequence joins TRBV5-1 and TRBJ2-5; 9 bases are a match to TRBD2. J lost 5 bases, V lost 7 bases, and 9 bases had no gene match. The CDR3 consists of 14 residues. Per germline, CDR1 SGHRS and CDR2 YFSETQ. The CDR3 DNA follows: TGCGCCAGCTCTGCGGGAGGGAGATTGGAGACCCAGTACTTC. This translates into CASSAGGRLETQYF.

The chain combines TRBV2 with TRBJ2-2; 10 nucleotides agree with TRBD2. V dropped 8 bases and J dropped 1; count of bases not matched to a gene: 4. Germline V gives CDR1 SNHLY, CDR2 FYNNEI. The CDR3 runs 15 residues. CDR3 coding DNA: TGTGCCAGCGGGCGACTAGCGGGGAACACCGGGGAGCTGTTTTTT. This encodes CASGRLAGNTGELFF. Supplemented by reference TRBV2 and TRBJ2-2, the full variable domain reads EPEVTQTPSHQVTQMGQEVILRCVPISNHLYFYWYRQILGQKVEFLVSFYNNEISEKSEIFDDQFSVERPDGSNFTLKIRSTKLEDSAMYFCASGRLAGNTGELFFGEGSRLTVL.

In its sample, this clone was seen a few times. The chain couples TRBV4-1 to TRBJ2-1; possibly TRBD2 for D (5 bases). The V gene lost 5 bases and the J gene lost 4 bases, with 9 bases spanning the gap. This CDR3 is 13 amino acids long. The germline V gene encodes CDR1 MGHRA and CDR2 YSYEKL. CDR3 sequence (DNA): TGCGCCAGCAGCGAGGGCCTTTACAATGAGCAGTTCTTC. Encoded protein: CASSEGLYNEQFF.

A note on this clone: Only one base separates this from a far larger clonotype, so it likely reflects a read error. The gene calls are TRBV4-2 and TRBJ2-7; D unresolved. V was trimmed by 1 base and J by 1 base, leaving 11 bases between them. The CDR3 is 15 amino acids. Germline V lookup: CDR1 LGHNA, CDR2 YNFKEQ. For the CDR3, the DNA is TGTGCCAGCAGCCAAGGAGGAGATGTATCCTACGAGCAGTACTTC. Protein: CASSQGGDVSYEQYF.

This clone was counted a single time. DNA for the CDR3: TGTGCCAGCAGCGCTAGCGGGAGGGCCTTGAGCGGAGAGACCCAGTACTTC. Encoded protein: CASSASGRALSGETQYF. The chain employs TRBV9 and TRBJ2-5; TRBD2 agrees at 12 bases. Germline CDR1 is SGDLS and CDR2 is YYNGEE. V shed 3 bases and J 4 bases; nucleotides not matched to a gene: 10. The CDR3 has 17 residues.

This clone was seen more than once but under ten times. V gene TRBV11-2 combines with J gene TRBJ1-1; maybe TRBD1 (5 bases). The CDR3 spans 13 residues. Germline V gene lookup returns CDR1 SGHAT and CDR2 FQNNGV. V was cut by 3 bases and J by 4 bases, with 9 bases left in between. CDR3 in DNA: TGTGCCAGCAGCTTCGGGGGGGTCACTGAAGCTTTCTTT. Its translation is CASSFGGVTEAFF.

CDR3 residues: CASRETGAQETQYF. CDR3 DNA: TGCGCCAGCAGAGAGACAGGGGCGCAGGAGACCCAGTACTTC. This chain connects TRBV10-2 to TRBJ2-5; 8 nucleotides align to TRBD1. Germline assignment: CDR1 WSHSY and CDR2 SAAADI. Trimming took 6 bases from V and 5 from J; bases not matched to a gene: 8. This CDR3 is 14 amino acids long.

This clone was counted once. The chain couples TRBV19 to TRBJ2-5, with 7 nucleotides matching TRBD2. Germline-derived CDR1 and CDR2 are LNHDA and SQIVND (reference sequence). The junction had 6 bases not matched to a gene; V was cut back by 1 base and J by 4 bases. This CDR3 contains 15 residues. CDR3 DNA sequence: TGTGCCAGTAGTATAGCGGGAGGCCTCCGAGAGACCCAGTACTTC. Protein: CASSIAGGLRETQYF.

With regard to this clone: The same CDR3 also results from other DNA sequences found in this sample. The V and J genes are TRBV5-6 and TRBJ2-7, with a tentative D call TRBD2 (5 bases). The germline CDR1 and CDR2 sequences are SGHDT and YYEEEE. CDR3 length equals 12 residues. V was shortened by 4 bases and J by 2 bases, with 7 bases between the two germline ends. CDR3 residues: CASSLGTYEQYF. CDR3 bases: TGTGCCAGCAGCCTCGGGACCTACGAGCAGTACTTC. The full variable domain, its missing parts supplied by reference TRBV5-6 and TRBJ2-7, is DAGVTQSPTHLIKTRGQQVTLRCSPKSGHDTVSWYQQALGQGPQFIFQYYEEEERQRGNFPDRFSGHQFPNYSSELNVNALLLGDSALYLCASSLGTYEQYFGPGTRLTVT.

A few counts support this clone. This sequence joins TRBV19 and TRBJ1-1; D gene unclear. CDR1 is LNHDA, CDR2 SQIVND, per germline (reference sequence). This CDR3 has 13 residues. V gave up 5 bases and J gave up 0 bases, with 7 bases separating them. The CDR3 DNA is TGTGCCAGTAGTCCCGGCATGAACACTGAAGCTTTCTTT. It is translated as CASSPGMNTEAFF.

This chain joins TRBV7-2 and TRBJ2-3, with TRBD2 identical over 11 bases. This CDR3 is 14 amino acids long. From germline, CDR1 is SGHTA and CDR2 FQGNSA. V shed 9 bases, J shed 2 bases, and the junction held 4 bases outside the gene matches. CDR3 sequence (DNA): TGTGCCAGTCTACTAGCGGGGGCCACAGATACGCAGTATTTT. Translation: CASLLAGATDTQYF.

This chain links TRBV2 with TRBJ2-7, with 7 positions matching TRBD2. The CDR3 has 14 residues. Trimming cost V 3 bases and J 3 bases; bases outside gene matches: 5. Germline assignment: CDR1 SNHLY and CDR2 FYNNEI. The CDR3 region is CASSEGGEVYEQYF. The CDR3 nucleotides are TGTGCCAGCAGTGAGGGGGGGGAGGTCTACGAGCAGTACTTC.

The chain joins TRBV7-9 to TRBJ2-3; 9 nucleotides align to TRBD2. CDR3 length: 18 amino acids. Germline CDR1 and CDR2: SEHNR and FQNEAQ (reference sequence). V lost 4 bases and J lost 1; bases outside the gene matches: 12. DNA for the CDR3: TGTGCCAGCAGCTCCTCCCGCTGGCTAGCGGGACGCACAGATACGCAGTATTTT. It specifies CASSSSRWLAGRTDTQYF.

This clone was counted at least ten times. The same CDR3 is also encoded by other DNA sequences in this sample. The J gene is TRBJ1-4, the V gene TRBV2; D is perhaps TRBD1 (5 bases). The ends were cut back, 6 bases at V and 6 bases at J, with 14 bases in the middle. Germline V lookup: CDR1 SNHLY, CDR2 FYNNEI. The CDR3 contains 14 residues. The CDR3: CASRTGRDYEKLFF. For the CDR3, the DNA is TGTGCCAGCAGAACAGGCAGGGATTATGAAAAACTGTTTTTT.

The genes are TRBV28 and TRBJ2-5, with TRBD1 as a possible D gene (6 bases). Trimming removed 4 bases from V and 4 bases from J, with 19 bases in between. The germline V gene encodes CDR1 MDHEN and CDR2 SYDVKM. CDR3 length: 16 residues. The CDR3 loop reads CASSSPGGHLRETQYF. CDR3 nucleotide sequence: TGTGCCAGCAGTTCCCCTGGGGGACACCTCCGAGAGACCCAGTACTTC.

V is TRBV5-1 and J is TRBJ2-3, with 9 bases identical to TRBD2. The CDR3 is 16 amino acids. Trimming took 0 bases from V and 1 from J; bases not matched to a gene: 3. Germline CDR1 reads SGHRS; CDR2 reads YFSETQ. The CDR3 DNA is TGCGCCAGCAGCTTGGCCGGCGGGAGGGGCACAGATACGCAGTATTTT. Amino acids: CASSLAGGRGTDTQYF.